One sample yielded the 32 T cell receptor beta chains listed below, sequenced in a study of blood T cell repertoires in COVID-19. Profiling relied on immunoSEQ multiplex PCR, and the TCRdb table lists in-frame clones only, not all of them. There are around 64,000 clones in the sample; about nine tenths occur only once, and 6.5% to 9.5% lies in the top ten. The sample was peripheral blood. The receptor set was obtained from a human donor in a cohort sampled during active COVID-19.

The chain uses TRBV5-1 and TRBJ2-5, with D possibly TRBD2 on 6 matching bases. CDR1 SGHRS and CDR2 YFSETQ come from the germline V gene. This CDR3 has 16 residues. The ends were cut back, 4 bases at V and 7 bases at J, with 23 bases in the middle. CDR3: CASSDNPQGGRGTQYF. The CDR3 DNA reads TGCGCCAGCAGCGACAACCCGCAGGGAGGAAGGGGGACCCAGTACTTC.

CDR3 sequence (DNA): TGCGCCAGCAGCTCCTCCGGGACAGCCTACAATGAGCAGTTCTTC. It yields the protein CASSSSGTAYNEQFF. The V call is TRBV4-1, the J call TRBJ2-1; 7 bases line up with TRBD1. The CDR3 spans 15 residues. Germline loops: CDR1 MGHRA, CDR2 YSYEKL. V shed 5 bases, J shed 2 bases, and the junction held 6 bases outside the gene matches.

The V call is TRBV7-2, the J call TRBJ2-7, with 8 positions matching TRBD1. Per germline, CDR1 SGHTA and CDR2 FQGNSA. CDR3 length: 14 amino acids. V trimming: 1 base; J trimming: 7 bases; junction bases outside the gene matches: 6. The DNA for the CDR3 is TGTGCCAGCAGCTTAGTAACAGGGGGTGGTGAGCAGTACTTC. Encoded protein: CASSLVTGGGEQYF.

The chain links TRBV29-1 to TRBJ1-2; TRBD1 is a possible D gene (6 bases). The CDR3 is 12 amino acids. Trimming cost V 3 bases and J 8 bases, with 13 bases left between them. Germline loops: CDR1 SQVTM, CDR2 ANQGSEA. In DNA form, the CDR3 reads TGCAGCGTTGATGACAGGCGCGGGGGCTACACCTTC. The encoded protein is CSVDDRRGGYTF.

The chain couples TRBV2 to TRBJ2-3; D not resolved. This CDR3 has 11 amino acids. The V and J ends lost 6 bases and 6 bases respectively, with 7 bases between them. The germline V gene has CDR1 SNHLY and CDR2 FYNNEI. In DNA, the CDR3 is TGTGCCAGCAGGTCAGGTGATACGCAGTATTTT. It yields the protein CASRSGDTQYF. Combining the CDR3 with reference TRBV2 and TRBJ2-3 gives the whole variable domain EPEVTQTPSHQVTQMGQEVILRCVPISNHLYFYWYRQILGQKVEFLVSFYNNEISEKSEIFDDQFSVERPDGSNFTLKIRSTKLEDSAMYFCASRSGDTQYFGPGTRLTVL.

The chain recombines TRBV4-3 with TRBJ1-1; 7 bases are a match to TRBD1. The CDR3 contains 13 residues. Looked up from germline, CDR1 is LGHNA and CDR2 is YSLEER. V dropped 3 bases and J dropped 8; count of bases not matched to a gene: 6. CDR3 DNA sequence: TGCGCCAGCAGCCAGGAACAGGGGACCGAAGCTTTCTTT. This gives the protein CASSQEQGTEAFF.

CDR3 sequence (DNA): TGTGCCAGCAGCTTACGGCTAGCGGACACCGGGGAGCTGTTTTTT. As protein: CASSLRLADTGELFF. The chain uses TRBV7-2 and TRBJ2-2, with 7 bases matching TRBD2. Germline loops: CDR1 SGHTA, CDR2 FQGNSA. V lost 2 bases and J lost 3; bases outside the gene matches: 3. This CDR3 has 15 amino acids.

V and J are TRBV28 and TRBJ1-5; the D is unclear. This CDR3 has 19 amino acids. Trimming cost V 5 bases and J 0 bases, with 23 bases left between them. Germline V lookup: CDR1 MDHEN, CDR2 SYDVKM. CDR3 loop: CASSAIPGKYGYSNQPQHF. The CDR3, as DNA: TGTGCCAGCAGTGCCATCCCGGGAAAGTACGGTTATAGCAATCAGCCCCAGCATTTT.

This rearrangement joins TRBV5-1 to TRBJ1-2; 8 bases line up with TRBD1. The germline gives CDR1 SGHRS, CDR2 YFSETQ. The ends lost 4 bases at V and 8 bases at J; junction bases unmatched: 7. The CDR3 is 13 amino acids. This CDR3 reads CASSVQGELGYTF. For the CDR3, the DNA is TGCGCCAGCAGCGTACAGGGGGAGCTCGGCTACACCTTC.

The rearrangement links TRBV7-2 to TRBJ2-7, with unresolved D. Germline V lookup: CDR1 SGHTA, CDR2 FQGNSA. The V and J ends lost 4 bases and 2 bases respectively, with 9 bases between them. The CDR3 extends over 13 amino acids. CDR3 sequence: CASSSRRAYEQYF. CDR3 coding DNA: TGTGCCAGCAGCTCCAGACGGGCCTACGAGCAGTACTTC.

This sequence joins TRBV7-8 and TRBJ1-2; D not resolved. CDR1 and CDR2 (germline): SGHVS, FQNEAQ. V was shortened by 1 base and J by 3 bases, with 6 bases between the two germline ends. This CDR3 comprises 13 residues. The CDR3 loop is CASSLVSDYGYTF. Here the CDR3 DNA reads TGTGCCAGCAGCTTAGTTTCCGACTATGGCTACACCTTC.

The J gene is TRBJ1-2, the V gene TRBV9; unclear D gene. Trimming took 0 bases from V and 5 from J, leaving 5 bases between them. CDR3 length: 12 amino acids. CDR1 and CDR2 (germline): SGDLS, YYNGEE. CDR3 sequence reads: CASSVDGYGYTF. The CDR3 region has the DNA TGTGCCAGCAGCGTAGACGGGTATGGCTACACCTTC.

V gene TRBV30 combines with J gene TRBJ1-3; tentatively, D is TRBD1 (6 bases). CDR1 and CDR2 (germline): GTSNPN, SVGIG (reference sequence). V shed 2 bases and J shed 0 bases, with 11 bases lying between them. This CDR3 comprises 15 residues. The CDR3 DNA is TGTGCCTGGAGTACCGGACAGAGCTCTGGAAACACCATATATTTT. Encoded protein: CAWSTGQSSGNTIYF.

This clone occurred once. The rearrangement uses TRBV5-1 and TRBJ1-4; possible D gene TRBD1, 5 bases. The CDR3 spans 14 residues. The germline CDR1 and CDR2 sequences are SGHRS and YFSETQ. Trimming cost V 4 bases and J 7 bases, with 14 bases left between them. CDR3 sequence (DNA): TGCGCCAGCAGCCTCGGGACTCTGGCTGAAAAACTGTTTTTT. Amino acid sequence: CASSLGTLAEKLFF. Complete variable domain (other parts from reference TRBV5-1 and TRBJ1-4): KAGVTQTPRYLIKTRGQQVTLSCSPISGHRSVSWYQQTPGQGLQFLFEYFSETQRNKGNFPGRFSGRQFSNSRSEMNVSTLELGDSALYLCASSLGTLAEKLFFGSGTQLSVL.

The J gene is TRBJ2-3, the V gene TRBV19; 9 nucleotides match TRBD2. Germline assignment: CDR1 LNHDA and CDR2 SQIVND (reference sequence). The CDR3 is made up of 16 amino acids. V was pared by 4 bases and J by 0 bases, with 5 bases of the junction left unmatched. The CDR3 loop is CASSSLAGISTDTQYF. In DNA form, the CDR3 reads TGTGCCAGTAGTAGTCTAGCGGGAATAAGCACAGATACGCAGTATTTT. Drawing the rest from reference TRBV19 and TRBJ2-3, the complete variable domain is DGGITQSPKYLFRKEGQNVTLSCEQNLNHDAMYWYRQDPGQGLRLIYYSQIVNDFQKGDIAEGYSVSREKKESFPLTVTSAQKNPTAFYLCASSSLAGISTDTQYFGPGTRLTVL.

The chain has TRBV13 and TRBJ1-2, with a weak D call TRBD1 (6 bases). This CDR3 is 16 amino acids long. V was trimmed by 1 base and J by 4 bases, leaving 16 bases between them. CDR1 is PRHDT and CDR2 is FYEKMQ in the germline V gene (reference sequence). The CDR3 loop reads CASSLERGGYSYGYTF. DNA of the CDR3: TGTGCCAGCAGCTTAGAACGGGGGGGCTACAGCTATGGCTACACCTTC. Variable domain in full (rest from reference TRBV13 and TRBJ1-2): AAGVIQSPRHLIKEKRETATLKCYPIPRHDTVYWYQQGPGQDPQFLISFYEKMQSDKGSIPDRFSAQQFSDYHSELNMSSLELGDSALYFCASSLERGGYSYGYTFGSGTRLTVV.

The V gene is TRBV9, the J gene TRBJ2-1; 9 nucleotides line up with TRBD2. Unmatched junction bases numbered 2, after V lost 0 bases and J lost 4 bases. Germline V gene lookup returns CDR1 SGDLS and CDR2 YYNGEE. There are 15 residues in the CDR3. This CDR3 reads CASSVGLAGYNEQFF. The CDR3 DNA reads as TGTGCCAGCAGCGTAGGGCTAGCGGGGTACAATGAGCAGTTCTTC.

The rearrangement joins TRBV19 to TRBJ1-6; TRBD1 might be the D (6 bases). The CDR3 has 12 residues. Trimming took 5 bases from V and 10 from J, leaving 9 bases between them. The V gene's germline CDR1 is LNHDA and CDR2 SQIVND (reference sequence). The DNA for the CDR3 is TGTGCCAGTAGTGCGACAGGCTCACCCCTCCACTTT. This gives the protein CASSATGSPLHF.

The chain employs TRBV27 and TRBJ1-2, with D possibly matching TRBD1 (5 bases). V was trimmed by 2 bases and J by 0 bases, leaving 16 bases between them. CDR1 and CDR2 from the germline V gene are MNHEY and SMNVEV (reference sequence). This CDR3 has 17 amino acids. The CDR3 loop reads CASSLNSEGSANYGYTF. CDR3 bases: TGTGCCAGCAGTTTAAACTCGGAGGGGTCGGCTAACTATGGCTACACCTTC.

The J gene is TRBJ1-1, the V gene TRBV5-1; D unclear. The CDR3 loop spans 14 amino acids. Trimming removed 0 bases from V and 1 base from J, with 7 bases in between. Looked up from germline, CDR1 is SGHRS and CDR2 is YFSETQ. CDR3: CASSLVGENTEAFF. The CDR3 bases are TGCGCCAGCAGCTTGGTGGGCGAGAACACTGAAGCTTTCTTT.

The chain is built from TRBV10-3 and TRBJ1-6; D gene unclear. V lost 0 bases, J lost 14 bases, and 8 bases lay in between. This CDR3 spans 12 amino acids. Germline V gene data show CDR1 as ENHRY and CDR2 as SYGVKD. The CDR3 protein is CAISESRLALHF. The CDR3 DNA is TGTGCCATCAGTGAGTCTCGGTTAGCCCTCCACTTT.

The V call is TRBV7-9, the J call TRBJ2-3, with D possibly being TRBD2 (6 bases). Germline CDR1 and CDR2: SEHNR and FQNEAQ (reference sequence). The CDR3 totals 17 residues. V gave up 1 base and J gave up 4 bases, with 18 bases separating them. The CDR3 DNA is TGTGCCAGCAGCTTAGGGGGGTGGGCTAGCGCGGCAGATACGCAGTATTTT. The encoded protein is CASSLGGWASAADTQYF.

The gene calls are TRBV13 and TRBJ2-7, with unresolved D. V shed 5 bases and J shed 4 bases, with 15 bases lying between them. Germline V gene data show CDR1 as PRHDT and CDR2 as FYEKMQ (reference sequence). This CDR3 spans 14 amino acids. CDR3 nucleotides: TGTGCCAGCAGCGGAGAACCCCTTTTTTACGAGCAGTACTTC. This gives the protein CASSGEPLFYEQYF.

The V and J genes are TRBV6-2 or TRBV6-3 and TRBJ2-6, with 9 positions matching TRBD1. Germline V gene data show CDR1 as MNHEY and CDR2 as SVGEGT. V shed 5 bases, J shed 0 bases, and the junction held 14 bases outside the gene matches. CDR3 length: 20 residues. The CDR3 DNA sequence: TGTGCCAGCAGTGGCGACAGGGGGAGGTTGGACTACTCTGGGGCCAACGTCCTGACTTTC. Protein product: CASSGDRGRLDYSGANVLTF.

The chain has TRBV24-1 and TRBJ2-3; possibly TRBD2 for D (5 bases). Germline CDR1 reads KGHDR; CDR2 reads SFDVKD. The CDR3 is 15 amino acids. The germline V and J ends were trimmed by 6 bases and 5 bases, with 17 bases remaining between them. CDR3 sequence reads: CATSIGVYGGDTQYF. In DNA form, the CDR3 reads TGTGCCACCAGTATCGGGGTGTACGGCGGAGATACGCAGTATTTT.

The chain carries TRBV19 and TRBJ2-3; 13 nucleotides line up with TRBD2. V lost 1 base, J lost 8 bases, and 12 bases stayed unmatched. The CDR3 has 18 amino acids. CDR1 is LNHDA, CDR2 SQIVND, per germline (reference sequence). CDR3 in DNA: TGTGCCAGTAGTATAGTGAGCAGGAGACTAGCGGGGGGTCTTACGCAGTATTTT. It yields the protein CASSIVSRRLAGGLTQYF.

V is TRBV2 and J is TRBJ1-2; D may be TRBD1 (6 bases). Trimming removed 6 bases from V and 5 bases from J, with 10 bases in between. Germline V gene data show CDR1 as SNHLY and CDR2 as FYNNEI. This CDR3 comprises 12 residues. The CDR3 reads CASRDSRYGYTF. The CDR3 DNA reads TGTGCCAGCAGGGACAGCAGATATGGCTACACCTTC.

This clone was seen ten or more times. This chain links TRBV15 with TRBJ1-4, with 8 bases lining up with TRBD1. The CDR3 contains 13 residues. CDR1 is LNHNV and CDR2 is YYDKDF in the germline V gene (reference sequence). V trimming: 6 bases; J trimming: 8 bases; junction bases outside the gene matches: 5. The CDR3 protein is CATRGTGMEKLFF. As DNA, the CDR3 is TGTGCCACCAGAGGGACAGGAATGGAAAAACTGTTTTTT. Supplemented by reference TRBV15 and TRBJ1-4, the full variable domain reads DAMVIQNPRYQVTQFGKPVTLSCSQTLNHNVMYWYQQKSSQAPKLLFHYYDKDFNNEADTPDNFQSRRPNTSFCFLDIRSPGLGDTAMYLCATRGTGMEKLFFGSGTQLSVL.

V gene TRBV24-1 combines with J gene TRBJ2-1; 7 bases are shared with TRBD1. V lost 3 bases and J lost 5; bases outside the gene matches: 9. Germline assignment: CDR1 KGHDR and CDR2 SFDVKD. The CDR3 totals 16 residues. The CDR3 nucleotides are TGTGCCACCAGTGATCACCGGACAGGTTCCAACAATGAGCAGTTCTTC. It yields the protein CATSDHRTGSNNEQFF.

CDR3 amino acids: CASSFWLAGSYNEQFF. As DNA, the CDR3 is TGTGCCAGCAGCTTTTGGCTAGCGGGGTCTTACAATGAGCAGTTCTTC. The chain joins TRBV11-2 to TRBJ2-1, with 9 positions matching TRBD2. This CDR3 has 16 residues. V gave up 3 bases and J gave up 4 bases; unmatched junction bases: 7. Germline V gene lookup returns CDR1 SGHAT and CDR2 FQNNGV.

The gene calls are TRBV4-1 and TRBJ2-5; maybe TRBD2 (5 bases). This CDR3 has 15 residues. V lost 0 bases, J lost 7 bases, and 15 bases lay in between. Germline CDR1 reads MGHRA; CDR2 reads YSYEKL. The DNA for the CDR3 is TGCGCCAGCAGCCAAGATATAGGCGGGTGGGCGACCCAGTACTTC. This translates into CASSQDIGGWATQYF.

J is TRBJ2-5 and V is TRBV5-1; possible D gene TRBD1, 6 bases. The germline V and J ends were trimmed by 8 bases and 1 base, with 18 bases remaining between them. The germline CDR1 and CDR2 sequences are SGHRS and YFSETQ. The CDR3 covers 15 residues. In DNA form, the CDR3 reads TGCGCCAGTAAGACAACAGGGCTCGTCCAAGAGACCCAGTACTTC. It yields the protein CASKTTGLVQETQYF.